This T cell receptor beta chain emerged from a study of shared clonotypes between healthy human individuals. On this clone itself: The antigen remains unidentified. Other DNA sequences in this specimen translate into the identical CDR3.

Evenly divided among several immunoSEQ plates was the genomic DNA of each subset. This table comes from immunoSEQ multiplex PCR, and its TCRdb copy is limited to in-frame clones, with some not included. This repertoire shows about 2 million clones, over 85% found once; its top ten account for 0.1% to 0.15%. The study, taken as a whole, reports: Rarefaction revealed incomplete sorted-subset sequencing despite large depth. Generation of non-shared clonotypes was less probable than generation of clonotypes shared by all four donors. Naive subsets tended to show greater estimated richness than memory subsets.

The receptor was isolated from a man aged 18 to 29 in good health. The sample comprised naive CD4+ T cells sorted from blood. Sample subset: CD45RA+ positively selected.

CDR3 nucleotide sequence: TGTGCCAGCTCACTCCGACAGGGAACTGAAGCTTTCTTT. Protein: CASSLRQGTEAFF. The gene calls are TRBV18 and TRBJ1-1, with TRBD1 matching over 7 bases. The V and J ends lost 4 bases and 5 bases, in that order; junction bases with no gene match: 4. The CDR3 runs to 13 residues. CDR1 and CDR2 from the germline V gene are KGHSH and LQKENI.